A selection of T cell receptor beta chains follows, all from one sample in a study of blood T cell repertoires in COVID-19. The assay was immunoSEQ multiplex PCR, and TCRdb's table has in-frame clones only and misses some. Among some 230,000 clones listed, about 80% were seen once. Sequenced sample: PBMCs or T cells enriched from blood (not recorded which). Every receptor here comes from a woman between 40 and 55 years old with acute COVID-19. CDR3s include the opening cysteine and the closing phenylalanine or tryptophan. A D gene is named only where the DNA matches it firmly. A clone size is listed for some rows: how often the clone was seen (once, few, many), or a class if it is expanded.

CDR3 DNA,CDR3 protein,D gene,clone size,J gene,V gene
TGTGCCAGCAGGTTAACACAGGGACCCAAGACCCAGTACTTC,CASRLTQGPKTQYF,.,.,TRBJ2-5,TRBV6-5
TGTGCCAGCAGCTTACCGCCCGGGAGGGAAGAGACCCAGTACTTC,CASSLPPGREETQYF,TRBD2,.,TRBJ2-5,TRBV11-2
TGCAGCGTTGCCGCACGAAGTCCGAGGAGAGCTTTCTTT,CSVAARSPRRAFF,.,.,TRBJ1-1,TRBV29-1
TGTGCCAGCAGCCAAGATTTAGGAGGGCTTTATGGCTACACCTTC,CASSQDLGGLYGYTF,.,.,TRBJ1-2,TRBV3-1/TRBV3-2
TGTGCCAGTAGTAGCAGGTCGGGCAATCAGCCCCAGCATTTT,CASSSRSGNQPQHF,.,.,TRBJ1-5,TRBV19
TGCGCCAGCCGGGGGGAGGGGATCTACAATGAGCAGTTCTTC,CASRGEGIYNEQFF,TRBD2,.,TRBJ2-1,TRBV5-1
TGTGCCAGCAGCTACCAGGGGGAGACCCAGTACTTC,CASSYQGETQYF,.,few,TRBJ2-5,TRBV5-5
TGTGCCAGCAGATTTCAACAGGGGGCGTACTACGAGCAGTACTTC,CASRFQQGAYYEQYF,TRBD1,.,TRBJ2-7,TRBV2
TGCGCCAGCAGCTTACAGTACCAAGAGACCCAGTACTTC,CASSLQYQETQYF,.,.,TRBJ2-5,TRBV5-1
TGTGCCAGCAGCCAAAGCGGACTAGCGGGGGGCCGTACTGGGGCCAACGTCCTGACTTTC,CASSQSGLAGGRTGANVLTF,TRBD2,.,TRBJ2-6,TRBV3-1/TRBV3-2
TGTGCCAGCAGCCCGGGGGGTTTCGGAGAGACCCAGTACTTC,CASSPGGFGETQYF,TRBD2,once,TRBJ2-5,TRBV14
TGTGCCAGCAGCTGGGGTCCTAGCGGGAGTTCCTACAATGAGCAGTTCTTC,CASSWGPSGSSYNEQFF,TRBD2,.,TRBJ2-1,TRBV7-9
TGCGCCAGCAGCCAAGGCGGGACAGGCAATGAAAAACTGTTTTTT,CASSQGGTGNEKLFF,TRBD1,.,TRBJ1-4,TRBV4-3
TGTGACAGCAGCGACGGCAGGGGGCCGGATACCGGGGAGCTGTTTTTT,CDSSDGRGPDTGELFF,TRBD1,.,TRBJ2-2,TRBV5-8
TGTGCCAGTAGTATCGGTCTACAGGGGAGACATGAGCAGTTCTTC,CASSIGLQGRHEQFF,TRBD1,.,TRBJ2-1,TRBV19
TGTGCCAGCAGTTTCCGCAGGGGGTCCTACGAGCAGTACTTC,CASSFRRGSYEQYF,TRBD1,.,TRBJ2-7,TRBV28
TGTGCCAGCAGTGACTCGTCAGGGGGCGCAGATACGCAGTATTTT,CASSDSSGGADTQYF,TRBD1,.,TRBJ2-3,TRBV6-4
TGTGCCAGCAGCTTAGGGGGCAGGGGGAACACTGAAGCTTTCTTT,CASSLGGRGNTEAFF,.,once,TRBJ1-1,TRBV11-2
TGCAGTGCGACAGGGAACTATGGCTACACCTTC,CSATGNYGYTF,TRBD1,.,TRBJ1-2,TRBV20-1
TGTGCCAGCAGCTTAGACCAGGGGGCAAGCACAGATACGCAGTATTTT,CASSLDQGASTDTQYF,TRBD1,.,TRBJ2-3,TRBV7-9
TGTGCCAGCAGAAGGACAGTGATCAATGAGCAGTTCTTC,CASRRTVINEQFF,.,.,TRBJ2-1,TRBV12-3/TRBV12-4
TGTGCCAGCAGTTTCGTTGCCCCGGGACAGGGATACGAGCAGTACTTC,CASSFVAPGQGYEQYF,TRBD1,.,TRBJ2-7,TRBV27
TGTGCCAGCAGTGAACGGCTACGCGAGGATCAGCCCCAGCATTTT,CASSERLREDQPQHF,.,.,TRBJ1-5,TRBV2